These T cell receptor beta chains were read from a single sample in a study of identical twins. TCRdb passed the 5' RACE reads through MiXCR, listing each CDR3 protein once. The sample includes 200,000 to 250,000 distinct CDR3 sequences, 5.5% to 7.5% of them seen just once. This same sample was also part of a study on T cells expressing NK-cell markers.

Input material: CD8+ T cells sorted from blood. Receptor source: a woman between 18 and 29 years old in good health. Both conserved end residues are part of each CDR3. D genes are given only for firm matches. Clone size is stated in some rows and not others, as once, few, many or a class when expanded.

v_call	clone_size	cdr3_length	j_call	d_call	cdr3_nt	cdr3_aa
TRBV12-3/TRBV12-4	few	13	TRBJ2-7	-	TGTGCCAGCAGCCGGACGGTCTCCTACGAGCAGTACTTC	CASSRTVSYEQYF
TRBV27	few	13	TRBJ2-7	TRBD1	TGTGCCAGCAACCCCGGGACAGGGAACGAGCAGTACTTC	CASNPGTGNEQYF
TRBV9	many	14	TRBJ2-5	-	TGTGCCAGCAGCGTAGGAGGGGGAGGAGAGACCCAGTACTTC	CASSVGGGGETQYF
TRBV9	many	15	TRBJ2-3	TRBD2	TGTGCCAGCAGCTCGACTAGCCAGAGCACAGATACGCAGTATTTT	CASSSTSQSTDTQYF
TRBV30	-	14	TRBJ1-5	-	TGTGCCTGGAGTGTACTTGGGTACCTCCAGCCCCAGCATTTT	CAWSVLGYLQPQHF
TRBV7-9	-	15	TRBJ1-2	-	TGTGCCAGCAGCTTACAAGGCAGATCTATCTATGGCTACACCTTC	CASSLQGRSIYGYTF
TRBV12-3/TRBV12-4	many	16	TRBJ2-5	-	TGTGCCAGCAGTTTAAGGGTCGCCTCAGGGCGCGAGACCCAGTACTTC	CASSLRVASGRETQYF
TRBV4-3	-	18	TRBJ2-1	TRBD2	TGCGCCAGCAGCCGCGGACTAGCGGGAGGCGTTCGAGACAATGAGCAGTTCTTC	CASSRGLAGGVRDNEQFF
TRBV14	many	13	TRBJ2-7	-	TGTGCCAGCAGCCAATATGCGGGAAGCGAGCAGTACTTC	CASSQYAGSEQYF
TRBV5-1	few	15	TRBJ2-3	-	TGCGCCAGCAGCCCGACCCTGAGGGTAACAGATACGCAGTATTTT	CASSPTLRVTDTQYF
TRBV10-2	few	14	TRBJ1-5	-	TGCGCCAGCAGGTCAGGGGTTAGCAATCAGCCCCAGCATTTT	CASRSGVSNQPQHF
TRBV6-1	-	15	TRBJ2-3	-	TGTGCCAGCACTCCCTTCTGGAGTGGGTCGGATACGCAGTATTTT	CASTPFWSGSDTQYF
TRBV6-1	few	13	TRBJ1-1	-	TGTGCCAGCAGGACAGGAGGATCCACTGAAGCTTTCTTT	CASRTGGSTEAFF
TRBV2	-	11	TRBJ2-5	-	TGTGCCTCCCTTAGGGGAGAGACCCAGTACTTC	CASLRGETQYF
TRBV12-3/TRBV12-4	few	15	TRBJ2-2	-	TGTGCCAGCAGTTTACTCGGGGATTGGACCGGGGAGCTGTTTTTT	CASSLLGDWTGELFF
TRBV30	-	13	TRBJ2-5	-	TGTGCCTGGAGTGTACTTGGGCAAGAGACCCAGTACTTC	CAWSVLGQETQYF
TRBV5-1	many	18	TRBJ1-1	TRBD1	TGCGCCAGCAGCGCTAACGGATACAGGGGCGGGAGTGGCACTGAAGCTTTCTTT	CASSANGYRGGSGTEAFF
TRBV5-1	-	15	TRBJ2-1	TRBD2	TGCGCCAGCAGCTTAACAGCGGGGGGCGGCGGTGAGCAGTTCTTC	CASSLTAGGGGEQFF
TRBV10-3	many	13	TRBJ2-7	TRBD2	TGTGCCATCACGGCGGGAGGGAGCTACGAGCAGTACTTC	CAITAGGSYEQYF
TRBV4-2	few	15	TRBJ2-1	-	TGTGCCAGCAGCCCGGGGGCGCTTGTGGGGAATGAGCAGTTCTTC	CASSPGALVGNEQFF
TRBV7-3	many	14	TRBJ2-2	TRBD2	TGTGCCAGCAGCTTCCTCGGGGGGACCGGGGAGCTGTTTTTT	CASSFLGGTGELFF
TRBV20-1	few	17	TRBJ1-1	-	TGCAGTGCTAGAGATTGGGAGGACCTCTATATGAACACTGAAGCTTTCTTT	CSARDWEDLYMNTEAFF
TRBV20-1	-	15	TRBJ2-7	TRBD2	TGCAGTGCTAGAGATACTAGCGGGAGTAGATACGAGCAGTACTTC	CSARDTSGSRYEQYF
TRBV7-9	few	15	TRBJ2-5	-	TGTGCCAGCAGCTCCCTTCAGTGGATTATGGGGACCCAGTACTTC	CASSSLQWIMGTQYF
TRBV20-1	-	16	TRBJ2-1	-	TGCAGTGCTAGGCCCGGACTGGAATTCTCCTACAATGAGCAGTTCTTC	CSARPGLEFSYNEQFF
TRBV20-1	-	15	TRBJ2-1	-	TGCAGTGCTAGAGATCCAGGGGCCGAGTACAATGAGCAGTTCTTC	CSARDPGAEYNEQFF